These 2 T cell receptor beta chains originate from one sample sequenced in a study of blood T cell repertoires in COVID-19. TCRdb's copy holds only in-frame clones and misses some; the assay was immunoSEQ multiplex PCR. The sample holds around 280,000 clones, roughly 87% seen once. Sequenced: peripheral blood. Every receptor here comes from a woman between 50 and 59 years old who had recovered from COVID-19.

This rearrangement joins TRBV27 to TRBJ1-2, with a tentative D call TRBD1 (6 bases). Per germline, CDR1 MNHEY and CDR2 SMNVEV (reference sequence). V was clipped by 8 bases and J by 8 bases, with 12 bases between them. This CDR3 region has 11 residues. CDR3 in amino acids: CASGTGIGYTF. The CDR3 nucleotides read TGTGCCAGCGGAACAGGGATCGGCTACACCTTC.

This chain connects TRBV20-1 to TRBJ2-7, with a possible D match to TRBD1 (5 bases). The CDR3 extends over 15 amino acids. From germline, CDR1 is DFQATT and CDR2 SNEGSKA (reference sequence). Trimming took 3 bases from V and 2 from J, leaving 17 bases between them. Here the CDR3 reads CSASKGQLQTYEQYF. DNA for the CDR3: TGCAGTGCTAGTAAGGGGCAGCTTCAGACCTACGAGCAGTACTTC.